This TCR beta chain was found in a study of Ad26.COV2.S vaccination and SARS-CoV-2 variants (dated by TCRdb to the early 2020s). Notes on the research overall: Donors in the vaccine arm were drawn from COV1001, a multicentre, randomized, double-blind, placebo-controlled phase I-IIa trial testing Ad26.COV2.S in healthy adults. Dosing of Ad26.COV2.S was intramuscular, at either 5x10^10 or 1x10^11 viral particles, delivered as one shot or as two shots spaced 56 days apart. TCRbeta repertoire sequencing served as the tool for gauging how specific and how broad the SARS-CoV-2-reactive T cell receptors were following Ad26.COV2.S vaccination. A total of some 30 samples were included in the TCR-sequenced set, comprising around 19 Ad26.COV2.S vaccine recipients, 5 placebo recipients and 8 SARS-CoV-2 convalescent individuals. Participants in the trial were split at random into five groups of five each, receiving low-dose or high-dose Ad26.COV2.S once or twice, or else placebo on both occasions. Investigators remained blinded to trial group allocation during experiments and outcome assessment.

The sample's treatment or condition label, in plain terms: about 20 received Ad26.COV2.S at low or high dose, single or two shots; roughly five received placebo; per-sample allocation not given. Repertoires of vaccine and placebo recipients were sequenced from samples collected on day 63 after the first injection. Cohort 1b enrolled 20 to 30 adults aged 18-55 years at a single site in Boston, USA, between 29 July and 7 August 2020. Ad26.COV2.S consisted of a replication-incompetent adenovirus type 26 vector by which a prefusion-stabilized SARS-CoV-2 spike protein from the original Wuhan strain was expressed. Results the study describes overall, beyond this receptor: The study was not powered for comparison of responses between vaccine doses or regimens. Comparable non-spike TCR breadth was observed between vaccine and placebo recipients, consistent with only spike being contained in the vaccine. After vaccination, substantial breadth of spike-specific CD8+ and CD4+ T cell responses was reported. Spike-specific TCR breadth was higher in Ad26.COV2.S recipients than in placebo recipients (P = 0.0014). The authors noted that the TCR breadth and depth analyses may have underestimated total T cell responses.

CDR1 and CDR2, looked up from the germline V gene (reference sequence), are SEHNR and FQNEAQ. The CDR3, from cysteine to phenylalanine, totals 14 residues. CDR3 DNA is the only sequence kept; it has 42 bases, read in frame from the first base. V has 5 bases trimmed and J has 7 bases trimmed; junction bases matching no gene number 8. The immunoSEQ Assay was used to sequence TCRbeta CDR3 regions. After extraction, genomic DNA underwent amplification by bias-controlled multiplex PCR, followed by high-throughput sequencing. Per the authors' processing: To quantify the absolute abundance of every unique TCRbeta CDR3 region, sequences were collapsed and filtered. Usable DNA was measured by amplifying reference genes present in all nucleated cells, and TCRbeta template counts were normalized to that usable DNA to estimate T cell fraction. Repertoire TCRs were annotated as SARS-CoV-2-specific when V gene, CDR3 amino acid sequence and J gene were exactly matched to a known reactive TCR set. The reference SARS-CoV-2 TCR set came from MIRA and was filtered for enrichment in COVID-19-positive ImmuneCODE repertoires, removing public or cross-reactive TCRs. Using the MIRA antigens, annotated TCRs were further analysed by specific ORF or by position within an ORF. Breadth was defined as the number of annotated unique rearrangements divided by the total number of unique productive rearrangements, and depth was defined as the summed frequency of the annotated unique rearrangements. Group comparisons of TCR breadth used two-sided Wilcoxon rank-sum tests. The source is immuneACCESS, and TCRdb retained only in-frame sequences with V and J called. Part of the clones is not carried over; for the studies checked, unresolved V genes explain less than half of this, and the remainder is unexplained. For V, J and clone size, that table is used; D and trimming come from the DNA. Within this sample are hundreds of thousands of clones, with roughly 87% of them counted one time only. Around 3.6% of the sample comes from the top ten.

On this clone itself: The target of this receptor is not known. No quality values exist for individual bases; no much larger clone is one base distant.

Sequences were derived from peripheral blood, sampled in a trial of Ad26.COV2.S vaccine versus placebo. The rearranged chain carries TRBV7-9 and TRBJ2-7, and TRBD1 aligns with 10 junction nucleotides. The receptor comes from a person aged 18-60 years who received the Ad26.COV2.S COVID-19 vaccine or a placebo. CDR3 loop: CASSPGTGVGEQYF. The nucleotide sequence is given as TGTGCCAGCAGCCCCGGGACAGGGGTGGGGGAGCAGTACTTC.